This T cell receptor (beta chain) emerged from a study of blood T cell dynamics during melanoma immunotherapy. Whole-study results and caveats: At W3, later disease-control patients showed bifurcated PBMC repertoire changes, unlike progressors.

Clones were sequenced by immunoSEQ multiplex PCR, and TCRdb holds only the in-frame ones, with some missing. The sample records fewer than 9,500 clones, around 85% being singletons. The CDR3 contains 15 residues. A remark on this clone: No antigen is known for it.

The time point: week 3, after first cycle of checkpoint inhibitor. One draw preceded checkpoint blockade; another followed its first cycle at week 3. The sample here was blood, taken from a patient treated with checkpoint blockade. This chain connects TRBV21-1 to TRBJ1-1; the tabulated D call, TRBD1, remains unverified against the DNA. TRBV21-1 is deemed a pseudogene. This clonotype originated in a human donor with melanoma. CDR3 in amino acids: CASSKTPNRGTEAFF. Here the CDR3 DNA reads TGTGCCAGCAGCAAAACCCCTAACAGGGGCACTGAAGCTTTCTTT.